What follows describes a single T cell receptor (beta chain). This sample is drawn from a study of blood T cell repertoires in COVID-19. The table came from immunoSEQ multiplex PCR; TCRdb's copy has only in-frame clones and leaves some out. The sample shows a few hundred thousand clones, roughly 90% of them seen only once. Cohort 3 donors were reported recovered after two negative PCRs, clearance, or symptom resolution. V was trimmed by 4 bases and J by 3 bases, leaving 7 bases between them. This CDR3 comprises 12 residues. CDR1 KGHSH and CDR2 LQKENI come from the germline V gene. Input material: PBMCs or T cells enriched from blood (not recorded which). The chain uses TRBV18 and TRBJ2-7; tentatively, D is TRBD1 (6 bases). The receptor's source is a woman aged 45-65 years who had recovered from COVID-19. In DNA form, the CDR3 reads TGTGCCAGCTCACGACAGGACTACGAGCAGTACTTC. It codes for CASSRQDYEQYF. Full variable domain (outside the CDR3, taken from reference TRBV18 and TRBJ2-7): NAGVMQNPRHLVRRRGQEARLRCSPMKGHSHVYWYRQLPEEGLKFMVYLQKENIIDESGMPKERFSAEFPKEGPSILRIQQVVRGDSAAYFCASSRQDYEQYFGPGTRLTVT.